The clone carrying this T cell receptor (beta chain) was detected once. This sample was taken from a study of T cells in Graves' hyperthyroidism and ophthalmopathy. Amplification targeted TCR beta CDR3 regions from RNA transcripts. With the HTBI primer set, the TCR CDR3 went through a first round of RT-PCR. One entry per CDR3 protein, called by TCRdb with MiXCR from the multiplex PCR reads. Of some 720,000 distinct CDR3 sequences detected, less than 20% appear once; the ten largest clones hold approximately 8%. This CDR3 comprises 13 residues. V was cut by 6 bases and J by 6 bases, with 13 bases left in between. Germline CDR1 reads SGHVS; CDR2 reads FQNEAQ.

V gene TRBV7-8 combines with J gene TRBJ2-3; weak D call: TRBD1 (5 bases). The sequencing sample was made of blood. The TCR was taken from a man aged 18-30 years with Graves' hyperthyroidism. The CDR3 region is CASRHGHTDTQYF. The CDR3, as DNA: TGTGCCAGCAGACATGGACATACGGATACGCAGTATTTT.